The clone carrying this T cell receptor (beta chain) was observed at least ten times. These data are taken from a study of low-dose radiotherapy and immunotherapy resistance in tumors. About the study: Cohort 1 was given 0.5 Gy fractions every 2 weeks, 6.5 Gy in total. Oral aspirin 300 mg was taken by patients daily for four cycles from cycle 1 day 1. Cyclophosphamide was given intravenously at 200 mg/m2 every two weeks, and each dose came one day before radiation and immunotherapy.

CDR1 is DFQATT and CDR2 is SNEGSKA in the germline V gene (reference sequence). This CDR3 has 12 amino acids. First-strand cDNA relied on TRAV- and TRBV-specific primers spanning alpha and beta chains. PCR amplification of the TCRs was performed with Phusion for 20 PCR cycles, and it relied on a constant-region primer together with a V-primer adapter. mRNA isolates were amplified via in vitro transcription. TCRdb re-called the reads through MiXCR, storing one row per CDR3 protein. Of under 90,000 distinct CDR3 sequences in the sample, around 17% were seen once. Stated time point: after trial treatment. Treatment indicated: LDRT plus nivolumab, ipilimumab, low-dose cyclophosphamide and aspirin (RACIN trial).

This TCR came from a male donor with prostate cancer. J is TRBJ1-2 and V is TRBV20-1; D perhaps matches TRBD1 (6 bases). The input for sequencing was PBMCs, taken after low-dose radiotherapy plus immunotherapy. The CDR3 here is CYIGGQNYGYTF. CDR3 nucleotides: TGCTATATCGGGGGCCAGAACTATGGCTACACCTTC.